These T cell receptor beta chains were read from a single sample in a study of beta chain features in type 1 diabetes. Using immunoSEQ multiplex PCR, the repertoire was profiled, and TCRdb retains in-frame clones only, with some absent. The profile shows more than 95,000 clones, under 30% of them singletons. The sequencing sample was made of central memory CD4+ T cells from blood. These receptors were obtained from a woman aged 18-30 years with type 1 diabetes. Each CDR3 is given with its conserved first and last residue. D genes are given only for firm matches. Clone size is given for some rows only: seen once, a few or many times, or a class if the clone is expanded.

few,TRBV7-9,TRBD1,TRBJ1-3,CASSLQGAGNTIYF,TGTGCCAGCAGCTTGCAGGGGGCTGGAAACACCATATATTTT
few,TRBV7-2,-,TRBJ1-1,CASSWGGTNTEAFF,TGTGCCAGCAGTTGGGGGGGGACGAACACTGAAGCTTTCTTT
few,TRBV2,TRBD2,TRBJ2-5,CASSDGLAGAKETQYF,TGTGCCAGCAGTGACGGCCTAGCGGGAGCTAAAGAGACCCAGTACTTC
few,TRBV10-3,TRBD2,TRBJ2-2,CAISDQSSGQNTGELFF,TGTGCCATCAGTGATCAGTCTAGCGGGCAGAACACCGGGGAGCTGTTTTTT
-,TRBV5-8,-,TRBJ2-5,CASSLAGRETQYF,TGTGCCAGCAGCCTCGCGGGCAGGGAGACCCAGTACTTC
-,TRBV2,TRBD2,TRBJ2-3,CASSEARGRGSTDTQYF,TGTGCCAGCAGTGAAGCCCGTGGGCGGGGGAGCACAGATACGCAGTATTTT
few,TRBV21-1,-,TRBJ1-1,CASSKEGQGHVSGEAFF,TGTGCCAGCAGCAAAGAGGGACAGGGGCACGTTTCGGGTGAAGCTTTCTTT
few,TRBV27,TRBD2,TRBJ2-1,CASSFSRTSGGYNEQFF,TGTGCCAGCAGTTTTTCTAGGACTAGCGGGGGGTACAATGAGCAGTTCTTC
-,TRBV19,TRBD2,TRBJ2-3,CASSMAVAGATDTQYF,TGTGCCAGTAGTATGGCAGTAGCGGGAGCCACAGATACGCAGTATTTT
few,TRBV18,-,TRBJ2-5,CASSRAVQETQYF,TGTGCCAGCTCACGGGCAGTACAAGAGACCCAGTACTTC
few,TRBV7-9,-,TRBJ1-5,CASTGGEFTGQNQPQHF,TGTGCCAGCACCGGGGGGGAATTTACAGGGCAGAATCAGCCCCAGCATTTT
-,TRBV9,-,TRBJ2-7,CASSVGPGFDEQYF,TGTGCCAGCAGCGTAGGCCCAGGGTTCGACGAGCAGTACTTC
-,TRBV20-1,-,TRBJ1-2,CSARDGYTF,TGCAGTGCCAGGGATGGCTACACCTTC
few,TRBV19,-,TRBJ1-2,CASSTRGQGNYGYTF,TGTGCCAGTAGTACTCGGGGCCAGGGGAACTATGGCTACACCTTC
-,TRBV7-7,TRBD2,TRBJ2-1,CASSLGTSGYNEQFF,TGTGCCAGCAGCTTAGGGACTAGCGGCTACAATGAGCAGTTCTTC
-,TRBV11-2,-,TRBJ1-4,CASSFQGSNEKLFF,TGTGCCAGCAGCTTCCAGGGCTCCAATGAAAAACTGTTTTTT
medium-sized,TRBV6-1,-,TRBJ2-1,CASSLPTRDEQFF,TGTGCCAGCAGTCTACCTACTAGGGATGAGCAGTTCTTC
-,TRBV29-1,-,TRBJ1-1,CSVGGGPMNTEAFF,TGCAGCGTTGGGGGAGGACCCATGAACACTGAAGCTTTCTTT
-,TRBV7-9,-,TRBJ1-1,CASSRVGENTEAFF,TGTGCCAGCAGCCGCGTTGGAGAGAACACTGAAGCTTTCTTT
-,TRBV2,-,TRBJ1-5,CASSVKGDQPQHF,TGTGCCAGCAGTGTGAAGGGGGATCAGCCCCAGCATTTT
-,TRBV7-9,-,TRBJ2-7,CASSLGAYEQYF,TGTGCCAGCAGCTTAGGGGCTTACGAGCAGTACTTC
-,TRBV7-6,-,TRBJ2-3,CASSPTDSTDTQYF,TGTGCCAGCAGCCCTACGGACAGTACAGATACGCAGTATTTT
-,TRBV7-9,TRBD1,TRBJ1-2,CASSQGTAYGYTF,TGTGCCAGCAGCCAAGGGACAGCCTATGGCTACACCTTC
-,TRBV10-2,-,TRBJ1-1,CASRARGGRSTEAFF,TGCGCCAGCAGGGCCCGGGGGGGGCGTAGCACTGAAGCTTTCTTT
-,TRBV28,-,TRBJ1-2,CASSLYGVGGYTF,TGTGCCAGCAGTTTATACGGGGTAGGCGGCTACACCTTC
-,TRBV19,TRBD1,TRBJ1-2,CASRGTGESTGGYTF,TGTGCCAGTAGAGGGACAGGGGAATCGACGGGGGGCTACACCTTC
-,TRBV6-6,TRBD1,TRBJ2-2,CASRNTQGARTGELFF,TGTGCCAGCAGGAATACCCAGGGGGCGCGGACCGGGGAGCTGTTTTTT
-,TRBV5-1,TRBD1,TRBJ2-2,CASSPGTVNSFLYTGELFF,TGCGCCAGCAGCCCTGGGACAGTCAACTCCTTCTTATACACCGGGGAGCTGTTTTTT
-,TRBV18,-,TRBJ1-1,CASSADKNTEAFF,TGTGCCAGCTCGGCTGACAAGAACACTGAAGCTTTCTTT
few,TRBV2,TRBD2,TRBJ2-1,CASSEGGRTNNEQFF,TGTGCCAGCAGTGAGGGCGGGAGGACCAACAATGAGCAGTTCTTC
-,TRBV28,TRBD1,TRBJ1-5,CASSGPGQGGGQPQHF,TGTGCCAGCAGTGGACCCGGACAGGGTGGTGGTCAGCCCCAGCATTTT
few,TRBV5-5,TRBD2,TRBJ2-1,CASSLSHRTSGRYNEQFF,TGTGCCAGCAGCTTGTCCCATCGGACTAGCGGGAGATACAATGAGCAGTTCTTC
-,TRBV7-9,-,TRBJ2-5,CASSRDRQETQYF,TGTGCCAGCAGCCGAGACAGACAAGAGACCCAGTACTTC
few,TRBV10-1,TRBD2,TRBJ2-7,CASSEGLAYEQYF,TGCGCCAGCAGTGAGGGACTAGCCTACGAGCAGTACTTC
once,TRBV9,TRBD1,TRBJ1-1,CASSVSLTGGVEAFF,TGTGCCAGCAGCGTAAGCCTAACAGGGGGTGTTGAAGCTTTCTTT
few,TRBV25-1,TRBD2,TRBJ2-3,CAGSVTSGMTDTQYF,TGTGCCGGCAGCGTAACTAGCGGGATGACAGATACGCAGTATTTT
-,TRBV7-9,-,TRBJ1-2,CASTNGQTYGYTF,TGTGCCAGTACGAATGGACAGACCTATGGCTACACCTTC
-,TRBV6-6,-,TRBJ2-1,CASSQSGGSYNEQFF,TGTGCCAGCAGTCAGAGCGGAGGCTCCTACAATGAGCAGTTCTTC
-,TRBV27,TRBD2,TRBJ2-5,CASTLTSGGFETQYF,TGTGCCAGCACCTTGACTAGCGGGGGGTTTGAGACCCAGTACTTC
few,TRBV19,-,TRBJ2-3,CASSIPNTDTQYF,TGTGCCAGTAGTATACCCAACACAGATACGCAGTATTTT
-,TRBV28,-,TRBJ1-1,CASSLPQGGTEAFF,TGTGCCAGCAGTCTACCCCAGGGAGGCACTGAAGCTTTCTTT
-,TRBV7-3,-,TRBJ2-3,CASSSGDFTDTQYF,TGTGCCAGCAGCTCGGGGGACTTCACAGATACGCAGTATTTT
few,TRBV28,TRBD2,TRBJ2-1,CASSLEISGGYNEQFF,TGTGCCAGCAGTTTGGAAATCAGCGGGGGTTACAATGAGCAGTTCTTC
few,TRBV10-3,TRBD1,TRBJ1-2,CAIRLGQGQNYGYTF,TGTGCCATCAGGTTGGGACAGGGCCAGAACTATGGCTACACCTTC
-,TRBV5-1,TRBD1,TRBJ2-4,CASRGEPQNRGHHGNIQYF,TGCGCCAGCAGGGGCGAACCGCAGAACAGGGGGCATCACGGAAACATTCAGTACTTC
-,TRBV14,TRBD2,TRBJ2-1,CASSMLAGSSYNEQFF,TGTGCCAGCAGCATGCTAGCGGGGAGCTCCTACAATGAGCAGTTCTTC
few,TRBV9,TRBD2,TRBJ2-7,CASSGGGYEQYF,TGTGCCAGCAGCGGGGGGGGGTACGAGCAGTACTTC
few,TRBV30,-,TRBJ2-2,CAWSKGVDTGELFF,TGTGCCTGGAGTAAGGGGGTAGACACCGGGGAGCTGTTTTTT
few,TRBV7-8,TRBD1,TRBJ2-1,CASNTGGREQFF,TGTGCCAGCAACACAGGGGGCCGTGAGCAGTTCTTC
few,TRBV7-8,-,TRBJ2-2,CASSFVRNTGELFF,TGTGCCAGCAGCTTCGTCAGGAACACCGGGGAGCTGTTTTTT
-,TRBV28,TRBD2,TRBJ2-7,CASITSGGTYEQYF,TGTGCCAGCATTACTAGCGGGGGGACCTACGAGCAGTACTTC
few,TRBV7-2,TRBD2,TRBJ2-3,CASSLDSGGGTQYF,TGTGCCAGCAGCTTAGACAGCGGGGGAGGTACGCAGTATTTT
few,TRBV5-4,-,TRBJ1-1,CASSSPGHKNTEAFF,TGTGCCAGCAGCTCCCCGGGACACAAGAACACTGAAGCTTTCTTT
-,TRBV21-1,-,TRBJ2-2,CASRTRGVVGTGELFF,TGTGCCAGCAGAACCCGGGGGGTCGTGGGCACCGGGGAGCTGTTTTTT
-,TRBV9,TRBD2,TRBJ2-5,CASSPGLADQETQYF,TGTGCCAGCAGCCCGGGACTAGCGGACCAAGAGACCCAGTACTTC
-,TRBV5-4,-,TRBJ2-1,CASSQEYEQFF,TGTGCCAGCAGCCAAGAGTATGAGCAGTTCTTC
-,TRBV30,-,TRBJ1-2,CAWSNSGYTF,TGTGCCTGGAGCAACTCTGGCTACACCTTC